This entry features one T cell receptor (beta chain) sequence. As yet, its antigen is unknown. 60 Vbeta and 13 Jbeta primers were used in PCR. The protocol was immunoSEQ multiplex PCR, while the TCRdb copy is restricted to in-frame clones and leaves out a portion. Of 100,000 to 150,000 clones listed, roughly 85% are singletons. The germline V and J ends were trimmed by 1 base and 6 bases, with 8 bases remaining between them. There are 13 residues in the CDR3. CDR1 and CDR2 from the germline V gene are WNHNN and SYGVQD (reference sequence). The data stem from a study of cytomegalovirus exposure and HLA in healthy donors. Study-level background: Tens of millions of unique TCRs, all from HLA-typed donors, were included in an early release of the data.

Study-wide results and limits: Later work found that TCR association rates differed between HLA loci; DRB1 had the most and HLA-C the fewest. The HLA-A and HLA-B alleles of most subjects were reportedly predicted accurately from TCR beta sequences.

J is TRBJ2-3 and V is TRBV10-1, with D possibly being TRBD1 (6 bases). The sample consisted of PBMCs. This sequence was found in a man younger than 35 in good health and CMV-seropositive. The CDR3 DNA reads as TGCGCCAGCAGTGAGTACAGGGTCGATACGCAGTATTTT. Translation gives CASSEYRVDTQYF.